The source of this T cell receptor beta chain is a study of CD8+CD57+ T cells in acquired aplastic anemia. Study at large: On average, sorted CD4+ and CD8+ cells gave 2.5 to 4 ug of DNA. Study observations and caveats: The study identified more than 25 CD8+ CDR3 sequences shared by patients and controls.

The germline V gene has CDR1 KGHSH and CDR2 LQKENI. The V end was cut by 6 bases, the J end by 11 bases, with 14 bases between. The CDR3 runs 13 residues. This clonotype was counted ten times or more. As yet, its antigen is unknown. Both TCR beta VDJ combination and CDR3 sequence profiling were carried out. Genomic DNA was the template for this profiling. TCRdb re-called the reads with MiXCR, one entry per CDR3 protein. The sample holds 62,000 or so distinct CDR3 sequences; 45% to 55% are singletons and the top ten take approximately 8.3%. Specimen: sorted CD4+, CD8+, or CD8+CD57+ T cells (not recorded which) from PBMCs. This sequence was found in a human donor in good health, serving as a control. The chain links TRBV18 to TRBJ1-6; the D gene is possibly TRBD1 (5 bases). CDR3 bases: TGTGCCAGCTCCGCCACGCCCAGGGCACCCCTCCACTTT. Translating gives CASSATPRAPLHF.